Listed below are T cell receptor beta chains from one sample, sequenced in a study of T cell responses to AZD1222 COVID-19 vaccine. Sequencing was performed with immunoSEQ multiplex PCR; in TCRdb, only in-frame clones are kept and a portion is missing. The table lists 70,000 to 80,000 clones, 80% of them singletons. The source was peripheral blood, collected 28 days after the second AZD1222 dose. Receptors originate from an adult who received the AZD1222 COVID-19 vaccine. CDR3s include the opening cysteine and the closing phenylalanine or tryptophan. D genes are given only for firm matches. Size tells how often a clone was seen (once, few, many) or the class of an expanded clone, and some rows leave it out.

v_call	d_call	j_call	clone_size	cdr3_aa	cdr3_nt
TRBV18	.	TRBJ1-5	once	CASSTGLVGNQPQHF	TGTGCCAGCTCAACAGGGCTCGTCGGCAATCAGCCCCAGCATTTT
TRBV6-5	TRBD2	TRBJ2-1	.	CASSRLAGYNEQFF	TGTGCCAGCAGTCGACTAGCGGGTTACAATGAGCAGTTCTTC
TRBV19	TRBD2	TRBJ2-5	.	CASSMRAGVETQYF	TGTGCCAGTAGTATGCGAGCGGGGGTTGAGACCCAGTACTTC
TRBV6-7	.	TRBJ1-4	.	CASSLVQGGEKLFF	TGTGCCAGCAGTTTGGTCCAGGGTGGGGAAAAACTGTTTTTT
TRBV3-1/TRBV3-2	.	TRBJ2-4	.	CASSRGEVRAIQYF	TGTGCCAGCAGCCGTGGTGAGGTGCGAGCCATTCAGTACTTC
TRBV5-8	.	TRBJ2-7	.	CASSLDGTAYSYEQYF	TGTGCCAGCAGCTTGGACGGGACCGCCTACTCCTACGAGCAGTACTTC
TRBV25-1	TRBD2	TRBJ2-1	.	CASSVLAGGDSSYNEQFF	TGTGCCAGCAGTGTACTAGCGGGGGGTGATAGCTCCTACAATGAGCAGTTCTTC
TRBV6-1	.	TRBJ1-2	.	CASSPPDRPLYGYTF	TGTGCCAGCAGTCCCCCCGACAGGCCCCTCTATGGCTACACCTTC
TRBV6-1	.	TRBJ1-2	few	CASSEAHRNYGYTF	TGTGCCAGCAGTGAAGCTCACAGGAACTATGGCTACACCTTC
TRBV6-5	.	TRBJ1-1	.	CASTDDSYTEAFF	TGTGCCAGCACCGACGACAGCTACACTGAAGCTTTCTTT
TRBV30	.	TRBJ1-6	few	CAWRSWEGRSPLHF	TGTGCCTGGAGAAGTTGGGAAGGACGGTCACCCCTCCACTTT
TRBV27	TRBD1	TRBJ2-2	.	CASSIWTGPPTYTGELFF	TGTGCCAGCTCGATCTGGACAGGACCACCGACCTACACCGGGGAGCTGTTTTTT
TRBV5-6	.	TRBJ2-7	.	CASSLERDYEQYF	TGTGCCAGCAGCTTGGAACGGGACTACGAGCAGTACTTC
TRBV7-9	.	TRBJ2-2	once	CASSPGRGMALWAGELFF	TGTGCCAGCAGCCCCGGTCGGGGTATGGCATTATGGGCCGGGGAGCTGTTTTTT
TRBV27	.	TRBJ1-5	few	CASSSQSSNQPQHF	TGTGCCAGCAGTTCCCAGTCTAGCAATCAGCCCCAGCATTTT
TRBV27	TRBD1	TRBJ1-5	few	CASRGTGRDSNQPQHF	TGTGCCAGCAGGGGGACAGGGAGGGATAGCAATCAGCCCCAGCATTTT
TRBV7-3	.	TRBJ2-2	.	CASSLTKALCKGMDTGELFF	TGTGCCAGCAGCTTAACTAAGGCCTTGTGCAAGGGTATGGACACCGGGGAGCTGTTTTTT
TRBV28	TRBD1	TRBJ2-7	.	CASSSAGGAKYEQYF	TGTGCCAGCAGTTCCGCAGGGGGCGCGAAGTACGAGCAGTACTTC
TRBV7-9	.	TRBJ2-7	.	CASSLGGSDIYEQYF	TGTGCCAGCAGCTTAGGGGGGTCAGACATCTACGAGCAGTACTTC
TRBV10-3	.	TRBJ2-2	.	CAISLMGAFLSNTGELFF	TGTGCCATCAGCCTCATGGGCGCCTTCCTTTCGAACACCGGGGAGCTGTTTTTT
TRBV6-1	.	TRBJ1-2	.	CASSDPGGRVYGYTF	TGTGCCAGCAGTGACCCGGGGGGGCGGGTCTATGGCTACACCTTC
TRBV15	.	TRBJ1-3	few	CATSTGEGGNTIYF	TGTGCCACCAGCACAGGGGAAGGTGGAAACACCATATATTTT
TRBV24-1	.	TRBJ2-1	.	CATGQSSFYNEQFF	TGTGCCACCGGGCAGTCTAGTTTCTACAATGAGCAGTTCTTC
TRBV29-1	.	TRBJ2-1	.	CSVAALGARDEQFF	TGCAGCGTTGCGGCCCTCGGAGCGAGGGATGAGCAGTTCTTC
TRBV30	.	TRBJ2-7	.	CAWSVQGRAYEQYF	TGTGCCTGGAGTGTACAAGGCCGAGCCTACGAGCAGTACTTC
TRBV5-5	.	TRBJ2-2	.	CASSFYGELFF	TGTGCCAGCAGCTTTTACGGGGAGCTGTTTTTT
TRBV28	TRBD1	TRBJ1-4	.	CASSDRGDIEKLFF	TGTGCCAGCAGTGACAGGGGGGACATTGAAAAACTGTTTTTT
TRBV30	.	TRBJ2-3	.	CAWSLELAQYF	TGTGCCTGGAGTCTAGAGCTGGCGCAGTATTTT
TRBV6-5	TRBD2	TRBJ2-1	.	CASSRGGSFNEQFF	TGTGCCAGCAGTCGGGGGGGTTCTTTCAATGAGCAGTTCTTC
TRBV11-2	TRBD1	TRBJ1-2	.	CASSFEGAGSFIYGYTF	TGTGCCAGCAGCTTCGAGGGGGCGGGTTCCTTCATCTACGGCTACACCTTC
TRBV5-1	TRBD1	TRBJ1-2	.	CASSSQGVTNYGYTF	TGCGCCAGCAGTAGTCAGGGGGTGACTAACTATGGCTACACCTTC
TRBV7-2	TRBD1	TRBJ2-7	.	CASRGTGRYEQYF	TGTGCCAGCAGGGGGACAGGGCGGTACGAGCAGTACTTC
TRBV7-3	TRBD1	TRBJ2-7	.	CASSGDRGREQYF	TGTGCCAGCAGCGGAGACAGGGGGAGAGAGCAGTACTTC
TRBV7-2	TRBD2	TRBJ2-2	.	CASSQGLAGQTGELFF	TGTGCCAGCAGCCAAGGACTAGCGGGGCAAACCGGGGAGCTGTTTTTT
TRBV4-1	.	TRBJ2-5	.	CASSQDGGPGTQYF	TGCGCCAGCAGCCAAGATGGGGGGCCGGGGACCCAGTACTTC
TRBV3-1/TRBV3-2	TRBD2	TRBJ2-3	.	CASSQEGRDPSTDTQYF	TGTGCCAGCAGCCAAGAGGGGAGGGACCCTAGCACAGATACGCAGTATTTT
TRBV19	.	TRBJ1-5	many	CASSIDAGGANQPQHF	TGTGCCAGTAGTATAGATGCCGGAGGGGCCAATCAGCCCCAGCATTTT
TRBV11-2	.	TRBJ2-5	.	CASSLDVAGSETQYF	TGTGCCAGCAGCTTAGATGTGGCGGGTTCGGAGACCCAGTACTTC
TRBV3-1/TRBV3-2	.	TRBJ2-7	.	CASSQSGVREQYF	TGTGCCAGCAGCCAATCAGGGGTTCGCGAGCAGTACTTC
TRBV3-1/TRBV3-2	TRBD2	TRBJ2-7	.	CASSPLAGGAYEQYF	TGTGCCAGCAGCCCGCTAGCGGGAGGGGCCTACGAGCAGTACTTC
TRBV7-3	TRBD2	TRBJ2-2	.	CASSSRGGWTGELFF	TGTGCCAGCAGCTCCCGCGGGGGATGGACCGGGGAGCTGTTTTTT
TRBV28	.	TRBJ1-1	few	CASSLASGAGLEAFF	TGTGCCAGCAGTTTAGCGTCAGGGGCCGGTCTTGAAGCTTTCTTT
TRBV3-1/TRBV3-2	TRBD2	TRBJ2-7	.	CASSQDLAGGQYF	TGTGCCAGCAGCCAAGACCTAGCGGGAGGGCAGTACTTC
TRBV9	.	TRBJ2-1	.	CASSVGQGNRNEQFF	TGTGCCAGCAGCGTAGGGCAGGGGAATAGAAATGAGCAGTTCTTC
TRBV14	.	TRBJ2-1	.	CASSLRDRPRQFF	TGTGCCAGCAGCCTCCGGGACCGTCCCCGCCAGTTCTTC
TRBV24-1	.	TRBJ2-1	.	CATSDHPSPTRQFF	TGTGCCACCAGTGATCACCCCAGCCCCACACGGCAGTTCTTC
TRBV12-3/TRBV12-4	TRBD1	TRBJ1-2	.	CASSTQGVHGYTF	TGTGCCAGCAGTACCCAGGGGGTCCATGGCTACACCTTC
TRBV9	TRBD2	TRBJ2-2	.	CASSLISSGENTGELFF	TGTGCCAGCAGCCTGATCTCTAGCGGTGAGAACACCGGGGAGCTGTTTTTT
TRBV5-5	TRBD2	TRBJ2-1	few	CASRSSAGGINEQFF	TGTGCCAGCAGATCCTCAGCGGGGGGGATCAATGAGCAGTTCTTC
TRBV20-1	TRBD2	TRBJ2-5	.	CSASRLAGGPGETQYF	TGCAGTGCTAGTAGGCTAGCGGGTGGCCCCGGGGAGACCCAGTACTTC
TRBV11-2	.	TRBJ2-3	.	CASSLPFTQYF	TGTGCCAGCAGCCTCCCCTTTACGCAGTATTTT
TRBV10-3	.	TRBJ2-2	.	CAISEPDGGELFF	TGTGCCATCAGTGAGCCAGATGGCGGGGAGCTGTTTTTT
TRBV5-1	.	TRBJ1-1	.	CASSLRGSMRNTEAFF	TGCGCCAGCAGCTTGAGGGGTTCCATGAGGAACACTGAAGCTTTCTTT
TRBV28	.	TRBJ2-2	.	CASIRGDSHTGELFF	TGTGCCAGCATTAGGGGGGACAGCCACACCGGGGAGCTGTTTTTT
TRBV28	TRBD2	TRBJ2-7	.	CASRPSGSRGEQYF	TGTGCCAGCAGACCGAGCGGGAGTCGTGGAGAGCAGTACTTC
TRBV28	.	TRBJ1-2	.	CASSPGGQGNYGYTF	TGTGCCAGCAGCCCTGGGGGGCAGGGGAACTATGGCTACACCTTC
TRBV19	.	TRBJ1-4	few	CASLNYNGEKLFF	TGTGCCAGTCTCAACTATAATGGTGAAAAACTGTTTTTT
TRBV30	.	TRBJ2-5	.	CAWSLAGRLETQYF	TGTGCCTGGAGTCTGGCGGGAAGACTAGAGACCCAGTACTTC